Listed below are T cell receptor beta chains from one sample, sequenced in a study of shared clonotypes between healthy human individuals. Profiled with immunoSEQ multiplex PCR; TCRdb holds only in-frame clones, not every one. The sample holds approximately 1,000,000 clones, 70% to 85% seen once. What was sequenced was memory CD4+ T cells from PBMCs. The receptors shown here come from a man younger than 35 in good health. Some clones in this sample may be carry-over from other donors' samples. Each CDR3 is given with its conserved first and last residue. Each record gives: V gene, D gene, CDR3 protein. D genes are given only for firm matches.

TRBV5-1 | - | CASSSTGTVSYEQYF
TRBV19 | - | CASSIGFGGRRNYGYTF
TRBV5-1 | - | CASSLGVRWANEQFF
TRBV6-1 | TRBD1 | CASRRQGRSYEQYF
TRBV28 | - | CASSFGRGNNSPLHF
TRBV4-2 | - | CASSQDGSPTNEKLFF
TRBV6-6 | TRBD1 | CASSYYTGGYEQYF
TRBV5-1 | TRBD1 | CASSRTGLNTEAFF
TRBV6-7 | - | CASSYPPWGCKGQPQHF
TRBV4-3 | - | CASSQTLAGTDTQYF
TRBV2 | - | CASSERNSNQPQHF
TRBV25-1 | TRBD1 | CASSQKHRGLNTEAFF
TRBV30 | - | CAWSRGHANTGELFF
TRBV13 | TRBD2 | CASSLRIILAGGEQFF
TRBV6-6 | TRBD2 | CASSILAGGSNEQFF
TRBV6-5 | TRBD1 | CASSSRGTGNYGYTF
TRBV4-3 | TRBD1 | CASSQASLTGGYTGELFF
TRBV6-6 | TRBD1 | CASSRDSYNEKLFF
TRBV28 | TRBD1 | CASRRGTGRPSGANVLTF
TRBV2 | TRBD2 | CASSWTSGANTGELFF
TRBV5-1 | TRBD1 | CASSLDGQGNNEQFF
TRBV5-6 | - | CASSRGGLDGYTF
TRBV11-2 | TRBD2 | CASSLESGMTQYF
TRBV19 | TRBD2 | CASSASGRPRLDEQFF
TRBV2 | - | CASEGTHNNEQFF
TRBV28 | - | CASSRVATNEKLFF
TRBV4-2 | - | CASSQGGGGTMSETQYF
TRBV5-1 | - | CASSLDRDEQYF
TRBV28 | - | CASSLSGYLGYGYTF
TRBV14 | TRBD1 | CASSQFGTGKQETQYF
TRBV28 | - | CASRLRGTEAFF
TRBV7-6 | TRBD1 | CASSPDRFTGELFF
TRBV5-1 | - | CASSLGGHTEAFF
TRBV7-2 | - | CASSLVAWDTQYF